This TCR beta chain was recorded in a study of long-term antiretroviral therapy in people with HIV. Study-level information: Initial samples were collected about a decade before the 2015 immediate-ART recommendation. General observations from the study: With ART, diversity went up but was still lower than in transplant donor controls. Spans of CDR3 length were tighter for HIV repertoires than for controls.

The CDR3 has 11 residues. V shed 1 base and J shed 8 bases, with 8 bases lying between them. Germline CDR1 and CDR2: SQVTM and ANQGSEA. immunoSEQ v3.0 was run at survey level. Clones were read by immunoSEQ multiplex PCR, and TCRdb kept only the in-frame ones, dropping some. The table lists about 10,000 clones, roughly 90% of them singletons. Comment on this clone: Its antigen is as yet unknown.

This receptor was identified in a woman between 40 and 55 years old with HIV. This chain uses TRBV29-1 with TRBJ1-2; D is unresolved. The sequenced sample was unsorted PBMCs, obtained 0.2 years before starting antiretroviral therapy. CDR3 loop: CSVEGQYGYTF. CDR3 bases: TGCAGCGTTGAAGGGCAGTACGGCTACACCTTC.